This T cell receptor beta chain emerged from a study of T-cell memory formation after mild COVID-19. Only a few counts were recorded for this clonotype. Via MiXCR, TCRdb re-called the 5' RACE reads, giving one row per CDR3 protein. The profile covers over 350,000 distinct CDR3 sequences, with about 17% appearing a single time and about a fifth taken by the ten largest. The clonotype was recovered from a man aged 18 to 35 who had mild COVID-19 (a few samples of this study predate the infection). Cell type and time point are not known. Sequencing was carried out using PBMCs or a T cell subset sorted from them (not recorded which).

CDR3 residues: CAIRDFEGYEQYF. The CDR3 DNA is TGTGCCATCCGGGACTTCGAGGGCTACGAGCAGTACTTC. V is TRBV10-3 and J is TRBJ2-7; the D gene is possibly TRBD2 (6 bases). Trimming left V 8 bases short and J 3 bases short, with 14 bases between. Germline CDR1 is ENHRY and CDR2 is SYGVKD. CDR3 size: 13 residues.